This TCR beta chain was sequenced during a study of Tregs in tolerant kidney transplant recipients. Across the study: Mixed chimerism was transient after nonmyeloablative marrow transplants from related graft donors. Study-wide points: Biological reproducibility was not directly addressed in this study.

The sample holds one count of this clone. Its specificity is not known. Here immunoSEQ multiplex PCR was the method, and the copy in TCRdb shows in-frame clones only, minus some. The table has 60,000 to 95,000 clones, roughly 98% seen once; the top ten hold approximately 0.56%. CDR1 and CDR2 (germline): SGHTA, FQGTGA. The CDR3 totals 18 residues. Trimming cost V 2 bases and J 5 bases; bases outside gene matches: 10. The J gene is TRBJ2-1, the V gene TRBV7-3; TRBD2 matches at 12 bases. The sequences come from CD4+ T cells from blood, collected before the transplant. This clonotype was obtained from a human donor who received a combined kidney and bone marrow transplant. CDR3 DNA: TGTGCCAGCAGCTTACTTGGGACTAGCGGGTTCAGAGACAATGAGCAGTTCTTC. It yields the protein CASSLLGTSGFRDNEQFF.